One and the same sample provided the 20 T cell receptor beta chains below, sequenced in a study of human T cells and chemical hapten exposure. TCRdb fed the RACE reads into MiXCR, producing one record per CDR3 protein. The table has 95,000 to 100,000 distinct CDR3 sequences, around 11% seen once; the top ten hold approximately 2%. Time point defined: patch test 1, 2 weeks after DPC sensitization. This sample's treatment: therapeutic diphenylcyclopropenone sensitization with weekly scalp DPC. The sample here was whole blood, taken in connection with sensitization to the hapten diphenylcyclopropenone (DPC). These receptors were taken from a woman in her thirties or forties with alopecia areata. Some clones in this sample may be carry-over from other donors' samples.

Ten or more counts support this clonotype. This chain joins TRBV2 and TRBJ2-2, with 15 positions matching TRBD2. V gave up 5 bases and J gave up 6 bases; unmatched junction bases: 16. The CDR3 length is 20 residues. From germline, CDR1 is SNHLY and CDR2 FYNNEI. This CDR3 is CASSFTGTSGRWGVPGELFF. The DNA of the CDR3 is TGTGCCAGCAGTTTCACCGGGACTAGCGGGAGGTGGGGCGTTCCCGGGGAGCTGTTTTTT.

This clonotype appeared a few times. In nucleotides, the CDR3 is TGTGCCTGGAGTAGCGGGGGCACGCAGTATTTT. This gives the protein CAWSSGGTQYF. The rearrangement uses TRBV30 and TRBJ2-3; TRBD2 agrees at 8 bases. J gave up 9 bases and V 2 bases, and 1 base lay outside the gene matches. CDR3 length: 11 residues. Germline V gene data show CDR1 as GTSNPN and CDR2 as SVGIG (reference sequence).

This clonotype showed up just once. The chain couples TRBV11-3 to TRBJ1-1; possible D gene TRBD1, 6 bases. Trimming pared 1 base from V and 4 bases from J, leaving 10 bases between. From germline, CDR1 is SGHNT and CDR2 YENEEA. This CDR3 spans 14 amino acids. This CDR3 reads CASSLAGEATEAFF. Here the CDR3 DNA reads TGTGCCAGCAGCTTAGCAGGGGAGGCCACTGAAGCTTTCTTT.

The chain carries TRBV29-1 and TRBJ2-7, with D possibly being TRBD1 (6 bases). Trimming shortened V by 6 bases and J by 1 base, and 10 bases separated the two germline ends. Germline loops: CDR1 SQVTM, CDR2 ANQGSEA. The CDR3 contains 12 residues. The CDR3 nucleotides are TGCAGCGTAAGGGACACTTCCTACGAGCAGTACTTC. It encodes CSVRDTSYEQYF.

This clonotype was seen only a few times. This sequence joins TRBV28 and TRBJ1-2; TRBD1 is a possible D gene (5 bases). This CDR3 comprises 12 residues. The V end was cut by 5 bases, the J end by 4 bases, with 8 bases between. Germline CDR1 and CDR2: MDHEN and SYDVKM. The CDR3 nucleotides read TGTGCCAGCAGTGAGGGGCCCTATGGCTACACCTTC. Encoded protein: CASSEGPYGYTF.

This clonotype was counted only a few times. The chain has TRBV2 and TRBJ1-3, with unresolved D. CDR1 and CDR2 (germline): SNHLY, FYNNEI. Trimming took 6 bases from V and 7 from J, leaving 10 bases between them. The CDR3 runs to 12 residues. This CDR3 is CASSLDANTIYF. The CDR3 region has the DNA TGTGCCAGCAGCCTCGACGCGAACACCATATATTTT.

This clonotype occurred many times. This chain links TRBV12-3 or TRBV12-4 with TRBJ1-5; D is uncertain. V was pared by 5 bases and J by 2 bases, with 7 bases between. CDR3 size: 13 residues. The CDR3 loop reads CASSLTGNQPQHF. The CDR3 nucleotides read TGTGCCAGCAGTCTCACGGGCAATCAGCCCCAGCATTTT.

The chain employs TRBV3-1 and TRBJ2-5; 8 nucleotides line up with TRBD2. Trimming at V came to 4 bases and at J to 5 bases, leaving 9 bases not matched to a gene. Germline V gene sequence: CDR1 LGHDT, CDR2 YNNKEL (reference sequence). The CDR3 loop spans 15 amino acids. The CDR3 coding sequence is TGTGCCAGCAGCCCGTCGAGCGGGGGAATTGAGACCCAGTACTTC. This codes for CASSPSSGGIETQYF.

This clonotype was seen ten or more times. This chain uses TRBV28 with TRBJ1-1; D perhaps matches TRBD1 (6 bases). The CDR3 has 13 residues. Germline CDR1 reads MDHEN; CDR2 reads SYDVKM. Trimming stripped 6 bases from V and 5 bases from J, with 13 bases between. The CDR3 DNA follows: TGTGCCAGCAGACTCTTCCAGGGGACTGAAGCTTTCTTT. Protein product: CASRLFQGTEAFF.

This clonotype was found many times. This chain connects TRBV7-6 to TRBJ2-3; no reliable D call. V was pared by 5 bases and J by 1 base, with 13 bases between. Germline V gene lookup returns CDR1 SGHVS and CDR2 FNYEAQ. The CDR3 length is 15 residues. The CDR3 loop reads CASSPRFKGTDTQYF. CDR3 coding DNA: TGTGCCAGCAGCCCCCGCTTTAAGGGCACAGATACGCAGTATTTT.

A single count supports this clonotype. The gene calls are TRBV29-1 and TRBJ1-1; 8 bases are shared with TRBD1. Losses at the gene ends were 7 bases for V and 10 bases for J; bases not matched to a gene: 17. CDR1 is SQVTM and CDR2 is ANQGSEA in the germline V gene. The length of the CDR3 is 14 residues. The CDR3 coding sequence is TGCAGCGCCGGACAGGGACTGAACACTGAAGTAGCTTTCTTT. Translation gives CSAGQGLNTEVAFF.

The table lists this clonotype with many counts. V usage is TRBV4-3 and J usage is TRBJ2-3, with D possibly matching TRBD2 (7 bases). Per the germline V gene, CDR1 is LGHNA and CDR2 is YSLEER. V gave up 4 bases and J gave up 4 bases, with 18 bases separating them. This CDR3 is built from 16 residues. This CDR3 is CASSRAEGGGADTQYF. DNA of the CDR3: TGCGCCAGCAGCCGCGCGGAGGGGGGGGGCGCAGATACGCAGTATTTT.

The table lists this clonotype with a few counts. The chain links TRBV20-1 to TRBJ2-1; D gene uncertain. Trimming left V 0 bases short and J 12 bases short, with 12 bases between. The CDR3 loop spans 12 amino acids. Germline V lookup: CDR1 DFQATT, CDR2 SNEGSKA (reference sequence). The CDR3 protein is CSARDTGRGQFF. In DNA, the CDR3 is TGCAGTGCTAGAGATACGGGCAGAGGGCAGTTCTTC.

This clonotype was counted at least ten times. This chain uses TRBV19 with TRBJ2-7; D tentatively reads TRBD1 or TRBD2 (6 bases each). The CDR3 covers 15 residues. Germline CDR1 reads LNHDA; CDR2 reads SQIVND (reference sequence). Trimming took off 5 bases at V and 3 bases at J, with 17 bases between the two ends. The CDR3: CASSAGSGAFYEQYF. CDR3 nucleotides: TGTGCCAGTAGTGCCGGTTCGGGGGCATTCTACGAGCAGTACTTC.

This clonotype was observed a handful of times. This sequence joins TRBV4-3 and TRBJ2-1; 11 bases are a match to TRBD2. CDR1 is LGHNA and CDR2 is YSLEER in the germline V gene. With V trimmed by 1 base and J by 6 bases, 14 bases remained unmatched. The CDR3 contains 19 residues. CDR3 nucleotide sequence: TGCGCCAGCAGCCAAGTAGGTTCGATAGCGGGAGGGCCGGGCAATGAGCAGTTCTTC. It codes for CASSQVGSIAGGPGNEQFF.

V and J are TRBV30 and TRBJ1-1; D might be TRBD1 (6 bases). Trimming shortened V by 3 bases and J by 1 base, and 15 bases separated the two germline ends. The CDR3 is made up of 15 amino acids. Germline assignment: CDR1 GTSNPN and CDR2 SVGIG (reference sequence). The CDR3 bases are TGTGCCTGGAGCATGGAAGGCAGGGGGAACACTGAAGCTTTCTTT. Encoded protein: CAWSMEGRGNTEAFF.

The rearrangement uses TRBV7-6 and TRBJ1-6, with a weak D call TRBD1 (6 bases). The germline CDR1 and CDR2 sequences are SGHVS and FNYEAQ. The CDR3 is made up of 19 amino acids. With 1 base removed from V and 0 bases from J, the gap between germline ends came to 16 bases. CDR3 in amino acids: CASSLGPDSSHSYNSPLHF. For the CDR3, the DNA is TGTGCCAGCAGCTTAGGACCGGACAGCTCCCACTCCTATAATTCACCCCTCCACTTT. The variable domain in full, completed from reference TRBV7-6 and TRBJ1-6, reads GAGVSQSPRYKVTKRGQDVALRCDPISGHVSLYWYRQALGQGPEFLTYFNYEAQQDKSGLPNDRFSAERPEGSISTLTIQRTEQRDSAMYRCASSLGPDSSHSYNSPLHFGNGTRLTVT.

This clonotype was seen only a few times. Here the CDR3 DNA reads TGTGCCAGCAGTTTAGGCGGCCTAGTGGCAGAGACCCAGTACTTC. It specifies CASSLGGLVAETQYF. The chain has TRBV28 and TRBJ2-5; D not certain. V gave up 2 bases and J gave up 4 bases, with 14 bases separating them. CDR3 length: 15 amino acids. The germline gives CDR1 MDHEN, CDR2 SYDVKM.

This chain joins TRBV27 and TRBJ2-5; D perhaps matches TRBD1 (6 bases). The CDR3 runs to 14 residues. Germline-derived CDR1 and CDR2 are MNHEY and SMNVEV (reference sequence). V was trimmed by 4 bases and J by 1 base, leaving 10 bases between them. The CDR3 sequence is CASSSRDTQETQYF. The CDR3 DNA follows: TGTGCCAGCAGTTCACGGGACACCCAAGAGACCCAGTACTTC.

Written as DNA, the CDR3 is TGTGCCAGCAGCGTCGACACACATCAGCCCCAGCATTTT. Its translation is CASSVDTHQPQHF. The rearrangement joins TRBV6-1 to TRBJ1-5; unclear D gene. The CDR3 runs to 13 residues. The V gene's germline CDR1 is MNHNS and CDR2 SASEGT. The V end lost 6 bases, the J end lost 5 bases, and 11 bases lay between the germline ends.